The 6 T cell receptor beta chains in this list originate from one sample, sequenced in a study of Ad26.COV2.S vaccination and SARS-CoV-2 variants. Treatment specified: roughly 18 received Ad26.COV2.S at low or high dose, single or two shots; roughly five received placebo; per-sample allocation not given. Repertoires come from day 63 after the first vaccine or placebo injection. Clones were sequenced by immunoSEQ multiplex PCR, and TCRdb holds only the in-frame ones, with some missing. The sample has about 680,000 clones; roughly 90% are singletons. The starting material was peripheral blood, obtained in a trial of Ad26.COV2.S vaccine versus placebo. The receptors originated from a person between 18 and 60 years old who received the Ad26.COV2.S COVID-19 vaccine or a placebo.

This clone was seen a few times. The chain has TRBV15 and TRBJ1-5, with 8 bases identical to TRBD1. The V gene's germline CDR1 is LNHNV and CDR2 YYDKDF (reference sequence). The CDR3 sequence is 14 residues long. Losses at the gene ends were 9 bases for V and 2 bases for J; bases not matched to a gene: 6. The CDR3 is CATSLTGGNQPQHF. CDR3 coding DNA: TGTGCCACGAGCCTGACAGGGGGCAATCAGCCCCAGCATTTT.

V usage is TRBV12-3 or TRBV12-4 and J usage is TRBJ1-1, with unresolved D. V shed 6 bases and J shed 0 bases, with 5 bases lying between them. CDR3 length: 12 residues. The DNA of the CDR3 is TGTGCCAGCAGCCCCATGAACACTGAAGCTTTCTTT. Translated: CASSPMNTEAFF.

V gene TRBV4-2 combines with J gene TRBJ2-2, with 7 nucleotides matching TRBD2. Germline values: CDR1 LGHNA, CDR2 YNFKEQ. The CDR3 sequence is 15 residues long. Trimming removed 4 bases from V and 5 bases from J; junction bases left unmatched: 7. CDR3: CASSLQRGGTGELFF. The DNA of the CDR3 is TGTGCCAGCAGCCTACAGCGGGGAGGGACCGGGGAGCTGTTTTTT.

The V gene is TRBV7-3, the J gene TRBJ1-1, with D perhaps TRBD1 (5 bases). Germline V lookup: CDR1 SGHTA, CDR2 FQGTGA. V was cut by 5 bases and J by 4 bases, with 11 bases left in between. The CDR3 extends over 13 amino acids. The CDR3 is CASSPDQGTEAFF. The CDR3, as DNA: TGTGCCAGCAGCCCCGACCAGGGCACTGAAGCTTTCTTT.

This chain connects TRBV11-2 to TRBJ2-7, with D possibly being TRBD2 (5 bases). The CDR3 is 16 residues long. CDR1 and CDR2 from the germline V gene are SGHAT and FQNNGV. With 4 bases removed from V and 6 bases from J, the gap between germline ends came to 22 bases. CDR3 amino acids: CASSWAPSTSLGEQYF. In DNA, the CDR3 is TGTGCCAGCAGCTGGGCCCCCTCTACTAGTCTGGGCGAGCAGTACTTC.

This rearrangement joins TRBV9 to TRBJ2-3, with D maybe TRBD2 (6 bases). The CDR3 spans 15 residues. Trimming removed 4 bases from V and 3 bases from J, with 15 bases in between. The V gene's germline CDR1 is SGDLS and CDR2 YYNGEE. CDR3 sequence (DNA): TGTGCCAGCAGCTATCGCGGGGTGAGGACAGATACGCAGTATTTT. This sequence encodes CASSYRGVRTDTQYF.